This TCR beta chain was sequenced for a study of hypomethylating agent response in myelodysplastic syndrome. Study details: Of patients, about 70% of the 11 got azacitidine and 3 of 11 decitabine. TET2 mutation, the most common, occurred in about 50% of the 11 patients. Response meant complete response or hematologic improvement; all other patients were non-responders.

The data were produced by immunoSEQ multiplex PCR, yet TCRdb's version contains in-frame clones alone and is incomplete. The data contain 900 to 1,300 clones, 80% to 90% of them singletons. The analysis used unsorted bulk bone marrow, not T-cell subsets. The material sequenced was bone marrow, taken before or after starting hypomethylating agent treatment for myelodysplastic syndrome (not recorded which). This clonotype originated in a human donor with myelodysplastic syndrome.

CDR3 in DNA: TGTGCCAGCAGTATTATTAGCACAGATACGCAGTATTTT. Translated, it gives CASSIISTDTQYF. The V and J genes are TRBV28 and TRBJ2-3; the D is unclear. V was trimmed by 5 bases and J by 0 bases, leaving 6 bases between them. Looked up from germline, CDR1 is MDHEN and CDR2 is SYDVKM. The CDR3 runs to 13 residues.